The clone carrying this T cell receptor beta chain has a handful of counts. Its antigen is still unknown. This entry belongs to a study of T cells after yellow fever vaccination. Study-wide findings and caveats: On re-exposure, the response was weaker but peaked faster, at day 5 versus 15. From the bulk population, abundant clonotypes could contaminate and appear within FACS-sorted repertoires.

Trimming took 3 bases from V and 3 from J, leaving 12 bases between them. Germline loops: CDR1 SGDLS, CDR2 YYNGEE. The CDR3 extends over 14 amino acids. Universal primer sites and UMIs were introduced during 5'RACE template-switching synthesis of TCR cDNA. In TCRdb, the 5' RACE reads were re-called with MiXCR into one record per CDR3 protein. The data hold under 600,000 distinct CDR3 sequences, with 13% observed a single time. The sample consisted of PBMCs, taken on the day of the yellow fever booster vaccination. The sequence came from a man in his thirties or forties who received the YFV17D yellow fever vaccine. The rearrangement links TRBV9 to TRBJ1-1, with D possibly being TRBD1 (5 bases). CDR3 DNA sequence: TGTGCCAGCAGCGCTTACGGGGGGGACACTGAAGCTTTCTTT. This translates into CASSAYGGDTEAFF.